This entry lists 19 T cell receptor beta chains sequenced from one sample in a study of OX40 agonist ivuxolimab in advanced cancers. Sequencing used immunoSEQ multiplex PCR; TCRdb keeps in-frame clones, though not all of them. There are 55,000 to 70,000 clones in the sample; about 86% occur only once, and roughly 0.9% lies in the top ten. Sequencing used CD4+ or CD8+ T cells sorted from blood, obtained in a trial of the OX40 agonist ivuxolimab. The receptors were sampled from an adult with an advanced solid tumor such as melanoma, head and neck, liver or kidney cancer.

The J gene is TRBJ2-3, the V gene TRBV6-1, with D possibly TRBD2 on 5 matching bases. The CDR3 contains 13 residues. Germline loops: CDR1 MNHNS, CDR2 SASEGT. Trimming removed 2 bases at V and 3 bases at J, with 6 bases between. CDR3 coding DNA: TGTGCCAGCAGTGAACGCGGGACAGATACGCAGTATTTT. Its protein is CASSERGTDTQYF.

The V call is TRBV29-1, the J call TRBJ1-2; D possibly corresponds to TRBD1 (6 bases). This CDR3 is 11 amino acids long. Germline V CDR1 and CDR2: SQVTM, ANQGSEA. V gave up 8 bases and J gave up 8 bases, with 15 bases separating them. The CDR3 here is CSYREVGGYTF. The DNA of the CDR3 is TGCAGCTACAGGGAAGTCGGCGGCTACACCTTC.

The gene calls are TRBV7-9 and TRBJ2-7; 12 positions agree with TRBD1. This CDR3 comprises 14 residues. V was clipped by 5 bases and J by 6 bases; unmatched bases: 5. CDR1 and CDR2 (germline): SEHNR, FQNEAQ (reference sequence). The CDR3 reads CASSRGTGGPEQYF. CDR3 bases: TGTGCCAGCAGCCGAGGGACAGGGGGCCCCGAGCAGTACTTC.

The chain links TRBV6-5 to TRBJ2-3; 10 bases line up with TRBD2. Looked up from germline, CDR1 is MNHEY and CDR2 is SVGAGI. The CDR3 runs to 16 residues. The ends lost 3 bases at V and 0 bases at J; junction bases unmatched: 3. In nucleotides, the CDR3 is TGTGCCAGCAGTTATAGCGGGGGGTCTAGCACAGATACGCAGTATTTT. Its translation is CASSYSGGSSTDTQYF.

This chain joins TRBV28 and TRBJ2-5; 8 positions agree with TRBD1. The J call could be wrong; TRBJ2-7 is a better fit for the DNA end. CDR1 and CDR2 (germline): MDHEN, SYDVKM. The CDR3 spans 15 residues. Here the CDR3 reads CASSVPGTGSNEQYF. DNA of the CDR3: TGTGCCAGCAGTGTTCCCGGGACAGGAAGCAACGAGCAGTACTTC.

This clone was recorded a few times. The chain couples TRBV9 to TRBJ2-1; D is possibly TRBD2 (5 bases). Between the trimmed V and J ends, which lost 4 bases and 0 bases, there was a span of 20 bases. Germline V gene data show CDR1 as SGDLS and CDR2 as YYNGEE. The CDR3 is 18 amino acids. CDR3 sequence: CASSPRIPLGSSYNEQFF. DNA for the CDR3: TGTGCCAGCAGCCCTAGAATCCCACTGGGGAGCTCCTACAATGAGCAGTTCTTC. The full variable domain, its missing parts supplied by reference TRBV9 and TRBJ2-1, is DSGVTQTPKHLITATGQRVTLRCSPRSGDLSVYWYQQSLDQGLQFLIQYYNGEERAKGNILERFSAQQFPDLHSELNLSSLELGDSALYFCASSPRIPLGSSYNEQFFGPGTRLTVL.

The DNA for the CDR3 is TGTGCCAGCAGCTGGGGACAGGGGAGGGTCAATGAGCAGTTCTTC. Translation: CASSWGQGRVNEQFF. This sequence joins TRBV7-9 and TRBJ2-1; 10 nucleotides agree with TRBD1. Germline V gene data show CDR1 as SEHNR and CDR2 as FQNEAQ (reference sequence). J was trimmed by 6 bases and V by 4 bases; bases with no gene match: 6. The CDR3 runs 15 residues. Complete variable domain (other parts from reference TRBV7-9 and TRBJ2-1): DTGVSQNPRHKITKRGQNVTFRCDPISEHNRLYWYRQTLGQGPEFLTYFQNEAQLEKSRLLSDRFSAERPKGSFSTLEIQRTEQGDSAMYLCASSWGQGRVNEQFFGPGTRLTVL.

This rearrangement joins TRBV9 to TRBJ2-3, with TRBD1 as a possible D gene (6 bases). In germline, CDR1 is SGDLS, CDR2 YYNGEE. Trimming stripped 2 bases from V and 6 bases from J, with 7 bases between. The CDR3 runs to 12 residues. Written as DNA, the CDR3 is TGTGCCAGCAGCGTTACAGGGGATACGCAGTATTTT. Translating it yields CASSVTGDTQYF.

The chain employs TRBV9 and TRBJ1-2; no definite D call. Germline values: CDR1 SGDLS, CDR2 YYNGEE. The CDR3 spans 12 residues. V was shortened by 0 bases and J by 5 bases, with 5 bases between the two germline ends. The CDR3 is CASSVVPYGYTF. In DNA, the CDR3 is TGTGCCAGCAGCGTAGTCCCTTATGGCTACACCTTC.

The CDR3 region is CASSSRTSRETQYF. Written as DNA, the CDR3 is TGCGCCAGCAGTTCCCGGACTAGCCGGGAGACCCAGTACTTC. The chain uses TRBV10-2 and TRBJ2-5, with 8 nucleotides matching TRBD2. The CDR3 consists of 14 residues. V was clipped by 5 bases and J by 5 bases; unmatched bases: 7. Germline assignment: CDR1 WSHSY and CDR2 SAAADI.

This rearrangement joins TRBV29-1 to TRBJ1-1, with D possibly TRBD1 on 5 matching bases. The CDR3 loop spans 11 amino acids. Deletions cut 7 bases from V and 8 bases from J, with 14 bases between. Germline values: CDR1 SQVTM, CDR2 ANQGSEA. The CDR3 DNA is TGCAGCGGAACCAACGGGGCGGAAGCTTTCTTT. It translates to CSGTNGAEAFF.

The chain links TRBV28 to TRBJ2-2; TRBD2 aligns across 10 bases. From germline, CDR1 is MDHEN and CDR2 SYDVKM. Germline trimming cut 6 bases from V and 5 bases from J; bases unmatched to any gene: 9. The CDR3 loop spans 16 amino acids. The CDR3 DNA follows: TGTGCCAGCAGGCGTAGCGGGAGGAGTAGGACCGGGGAGCTGTTTTTT. Its translation: CASRRSGRSRTGELFF.

In its sample, this clone was seen once. The chain couples TRBV18 to TRBJ2-6; maybe TRBD1 (5 bases). This CDR3 has 17 amino acids. Germline V gives CDR1 KGHSH, CDR2 LQKENI. V lost 3 bases to trimming and J lost 0 bases, with 12 bases between them. CDR3 coding DNA: TGTGCCAGCTCACCGACGACAGCCAGCTCTGGGGCCAACGTCCTGACTTTC. The encoded protein is CASSPTTASSGANVLTF.

The gene calls are TRBV19 and TRBJ2-3, with 10 bases fitting TRBD2. Per germline, CDR1 LNHDA and CDR2 SQIVND (reference sequence). The CDR3 runs 17 residues. V lost 4 bases, J lost 0 bases, and 7 bases stayed unmatched. The CDR3 DNA reads TGTGCCAGTAGTAGGATAGCGGGGGGTAGAAGCACAGATACGCAGTATTTT. Its translation is CASSRIAGGRSTDTQYF.

The V and J genes are TRBV7-8 and TRBJ2-3; 9 nucleotides line up with TRBD2. Germline V gene data show CDR1 as SGHVS and CDR2 as FQNEAQ. The CDR3 contains 17 residues. The V gene end was trimmed by 0 bases and the J gene end by 2 bases; junction bases not matched to a gene: 6. CDR3: CASSLALGGRDTDTQYF. As DNA, the CDR3 is TGTGCCAGCAGCTTAGCGCTTGGCGGGAGGGACACAGATACGCAGTATTTT.

The chain recombines TRBV10-3 with TRBJ1-6, with D perhaps TRBD1 (5 bases). V dropped 6 bases and J dropped 2 bases, with 11 bases sitting between them. The CDR3 covers 15 residues. Per germline, CDR1 ENHRY and CDR2 SYGVKD. The CDR3 bases are TGTGCCATCAGAGAGGAGGGACCCTATAATTCACCCCTCCACTTT. It codes for CAIREEGPYNSPLHF.

J is TRBJ1-1 and V is TRBV11-1; D ambiguous. Per germline, CDR1 SGHAT and CDR2 FQDESV (reference sequence). With 2 bases removed from V and 1 base from J, the gap between germline ends came to 14 bases. The CDR3 spans 16 residues. This CDR3 reads CASSLNGRRGNTEAFF. The CDR3 nucleotides read TGTGCCAGCAGCTTAAATGGGCGTCGGGGGAACACTGAAGCTTTCTTT.

The CDR3 bases are TGTGCCAGTAGTGGGATAGCTAACTATGGCTACACCTTC. Translating gives CASSGIANYGYTF. The V gene is TRBV19, the J gene TRBJ1-2, with D hard to call. V was cut by 5 bases and J by 0 bases, with 7 bases left in between. CDR3 length equals 13 residues. Germline CDR1 and CDR2: LNHDA and SQIVND (reference sequence).

This chain connects TRBV7-9 to TRBJ2-1, with 13 positions matching TRBD2. After removal of 5 bases from V and 9 bases from J, the junction contained 10 bases not matched to a gene. Germline CDR1 reads SEHNR; CDR2 reads FQNEAQ (reference sequence). This CDR3 is built from 16 residues. The CDR3 DNA reads as TGTGCCAGCAGCCCAACCACTAGCGGGGGGGCCCTTGAGCAGTTCTTC. Translating gives CASSPTTSGGALEQFF.